This T cell receptor (beta chain) was obtained from a study of blood T cell repertoires in COVID-19 (TCRdb year 2020). Some background on the complete study: Collaborator samples came from the United States, Italy and Spain and covered acute and convalescent phases of COVID-19. The material from the prospective study consisted of cDNA or gDNA derived from T cells, B-cell-depleted T cells, or PBMCs. The dataset comprised deeply sampled blood TCRbeta repertoires from subjects exposed to, actively infected with, or recovered from COVID-19. A freely available public database, intended as a resource for researchers studying the immune response to SARS-CoV-2, is where the repertoires were released. Samples were obtained from the ongoing ImmuneRACE study (first 160 participants) and from 950 to 1,500 subjects provided by 6 global collaborators. A de-identified subject ID, COVID-19 status, age in years and sex were almost always included in the sample metadata. HLA class I and class II types, where available, came from metadata supplied by the sample provider rather than from assay-based typing.

Each collaborating institution followed its own protocols to collect whole blood in K2EDTA tubes. For TCRbeta analysis, collaborators shipped samples as frozen whole blood, isolated PBMCs, or DNA extracted from either of those sample types. Broader findings and caveats from the paper: How much clinical and demographic metadata was included differed by source and by participant, and the metadata was provided uncurated.

A note on this clone: Its antigen has not been determined. The record has no base qualities; no much larger clone is one base away.

The germline V gene (reference sequence) provides CDR1 LNHDA and CDR2 SQIVND. V drops 4 bases and J drops 0 bases, leaving 4 bases in between. The CDR3, cysteine through phenylalanine, is 14 amino acids long. The entry retains the CDR3 DNA only, 42 bases that are in frame from base 1. TCRbeta CDR3 regions were amplified from genomic DNA using the immunoSEQ Assay, a bias-controlled multiplex PCR. The source study handled its data this way. The number of nucleated cells in each sample was estimated by amplification of reference gene primers within the assay. Sequence reads were collapsed and filtered to measure the absolute abundance of every unique TCRbeta CDR3 rearrangement. For each sample, productive Simpson clonality was calculated as the square root of Simpson's diversity index over productive rearrangements. This immuneACCESS table, as held by TCRdb, lists in-frame sequences with V and J called but not all clones. Of the missing ones, under half trace to an unresolved V gene in checked studies; the others have no known cause. That table is the source of V, J and clone size, and D and trimming were worked out from the DNA. Counted in this sample were about 120,000 clones; around 81% of them appeared once. 3.8% of the sample is held by the ten biggest clonotypes.

The sequence derives from a woman aged 45 to 65 with acute or convalescent COVID-19. The sequencing input was peripheral blood. The chain is assembled from TRBV19 and TRBJ2-6; there is no confident call for the D gene. The DNA sequence reads TGTGCCAGTAGTAAGAGCTCTGGGGCCAACGTCCTGACTTTC. Its amino acids are CASSKSSGANVLTF.